The source of this T cell receptor (beta chain) is a study of technical replicates of blood from several donors. Only in-frame clones appear in the TCRdb table, and some are missing; sequencing was by immunoSEQ multiplex PCR. The sample consists of about 50,000 clones, roughly 96% of them appearing once. The length of the CDR3 is 14 residues. Trimming shortened V by 8 bases and J by 3 bases, and 17 bases separated the two germline ends. CDR1 and CDR2 (germline): SGHRS, YFSETQ. The receptor's source is a human donor in good health. Some clones in this sample may be carry-over from other donors' samples. The specimen sequenced was PBMCs. The V and J genes are TRBV5-1 and TRBJ1-1, with D possibly TRBD1 on 5 matching bases. The CDR3 DNA is TGCGCCAGTTTTGCCTCCGGGGGTTACACTGAAGCTTTCTTT. Protein: CASFASGGYTEAFF.